This T cell receptor (beta chain) was sequenced in a study of blood T cell repertoires in COVID-19. The overall study: From the United States, Italy and Spain came samples of acute and convalescent COVID-19. T cells, B-cell-depleted T cells, or PBMCs supplied cDNA or gDNA.

Germline V gene sequence: CDR1 SQVTM, CDR2 ANQGSEA. J was trimmed by 4 bases and V by 5 bases; bases with no gene match: 6. This CDR3 is built from 14 residues. Authors' methods: Quantification of nucleated cells was approximated via reference gene primer amplification. The table came from immunoSEQ multiplex PCR; TCRdb's copy has only in-frame clones and leaves some out. V, J and clone size are taken as reported in that table, and D and trimming were inferred from the DNA itself. Counted here are approximately 68,000 clones, around 85% occurring once; the ten biggest clones make up approximately 4.7%.

This sequence joins TRBV29-1 and TRBJ2-2; TRBD2 aligns across 8 bases. This receptor was identified in a man aged 50 or older with active COVID-19. Material for sequencing was peripheral blood. CDR3 in DNA: TGCAGCGTTAGCGGGGGCCGAACCACCGGGGAGCTGTTTTTT. It encodes CSVSGGRTTGELFF.